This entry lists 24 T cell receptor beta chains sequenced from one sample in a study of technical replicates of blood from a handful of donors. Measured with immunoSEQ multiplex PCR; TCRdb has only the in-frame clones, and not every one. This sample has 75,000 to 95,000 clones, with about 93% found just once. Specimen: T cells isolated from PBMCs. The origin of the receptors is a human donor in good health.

CDR3 sequence reads: CASKGGALREQFF. CDR3 nucleotides: TGTGCCAGCAAGGGGGGGGCCTTGAGGGAGCAGTTCTTC. The chain has TRBV2 and TRBJ2-1, with D perhaps TRBD2 (7 bases). CDR1 and CDR2 (germline): SNHLY, FYNNEI. This CDR3 region has 13 residues. V shed 7 bases and J shed 10 bases, with 17 bases lying between them.

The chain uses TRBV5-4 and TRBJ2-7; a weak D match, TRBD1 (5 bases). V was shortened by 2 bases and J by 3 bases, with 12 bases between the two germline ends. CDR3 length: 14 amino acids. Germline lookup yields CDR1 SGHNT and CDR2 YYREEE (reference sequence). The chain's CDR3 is CASSFPGINYEQYF. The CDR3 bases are TGTGCCAGCAGCTTTCCAGGGATCAACTACGAGCAGTACTTC.

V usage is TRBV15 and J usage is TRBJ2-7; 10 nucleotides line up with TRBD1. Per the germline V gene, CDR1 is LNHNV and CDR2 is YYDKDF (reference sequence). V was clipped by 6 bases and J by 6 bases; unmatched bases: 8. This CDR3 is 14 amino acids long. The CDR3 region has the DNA TGTGCCACCAGTAAGACAGGGGGCGAATCCGAGCAGTACTTC. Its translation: CATSKTGGESEQYF.

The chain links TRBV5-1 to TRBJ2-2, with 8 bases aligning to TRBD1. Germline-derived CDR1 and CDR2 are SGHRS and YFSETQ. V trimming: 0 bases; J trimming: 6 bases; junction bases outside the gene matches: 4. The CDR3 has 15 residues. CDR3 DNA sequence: TGCGCCAGCAGCTTGGGGGACAGGTCCGCCGGGGAGCTGTTTTTT. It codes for CASSLGDRSAGELFF. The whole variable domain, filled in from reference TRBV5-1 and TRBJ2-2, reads KAGVTQTPRYLIKTRGQQVTLSCSPISGHRSVSWYQQTPGQGLQFLFEYFSETQRNKGNFPGRFSGRQFSNSRSEMNVSTLELGDSALYLCASSLGDRSAGELFFGEGSRLTVL.

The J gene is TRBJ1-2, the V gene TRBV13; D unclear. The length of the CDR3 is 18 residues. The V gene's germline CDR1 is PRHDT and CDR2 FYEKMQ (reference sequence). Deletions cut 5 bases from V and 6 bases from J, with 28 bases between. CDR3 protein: CASSPRGGGKVFSNGYTF. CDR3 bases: TGTGCCAGCAGCCCGCGGGGTGGCGGGAAGGTTTTTTCTAATGGCTACACCTTC.

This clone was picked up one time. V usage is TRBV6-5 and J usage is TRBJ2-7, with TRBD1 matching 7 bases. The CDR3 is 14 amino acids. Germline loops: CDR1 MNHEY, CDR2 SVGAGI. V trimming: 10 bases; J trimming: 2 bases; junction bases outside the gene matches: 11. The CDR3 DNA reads TGTGCCACACAAGAACAGGGGCTTACCTACGAGCAGTACTTC. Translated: CATQEQGLTYEQYF.

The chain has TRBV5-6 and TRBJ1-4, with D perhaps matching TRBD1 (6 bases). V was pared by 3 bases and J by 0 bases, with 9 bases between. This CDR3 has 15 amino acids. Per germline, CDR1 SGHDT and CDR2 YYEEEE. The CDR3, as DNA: TGTGCCAGCAGCTGGGGGCCTGCAACTAATGAAAAACTGTTTTTT. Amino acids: CASSWGPATNEKLFF.

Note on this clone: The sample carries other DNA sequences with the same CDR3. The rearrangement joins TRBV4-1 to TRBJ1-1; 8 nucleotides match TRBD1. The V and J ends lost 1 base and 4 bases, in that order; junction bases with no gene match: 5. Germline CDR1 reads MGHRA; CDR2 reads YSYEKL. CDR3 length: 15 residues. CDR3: CASSQAGQGGTEAFF. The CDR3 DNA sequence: TGCGCCAGCAGCCAAGCCGGACAGGGCGGCACTGAAGCTTTCTTT.

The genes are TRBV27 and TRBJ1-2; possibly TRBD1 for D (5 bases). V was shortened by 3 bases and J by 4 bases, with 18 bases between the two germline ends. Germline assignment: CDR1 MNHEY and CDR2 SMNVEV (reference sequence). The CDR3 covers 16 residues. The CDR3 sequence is CASSFGDGHDTYGYTF. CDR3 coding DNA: TGTGCCAGCAGTTTCGGTGATGGACACGATACCTATGGCTACACCTTC.

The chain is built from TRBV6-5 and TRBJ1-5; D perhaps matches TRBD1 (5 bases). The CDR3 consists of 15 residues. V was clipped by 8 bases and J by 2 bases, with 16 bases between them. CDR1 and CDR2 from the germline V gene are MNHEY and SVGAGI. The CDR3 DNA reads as TGTGCCAGCCGCCGGATGGGGCAGGGCAATCAGCCCCAGCATTTT. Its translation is CASRRMGQGNQPQHF.

The CDR3 here is CASSGGTGRYEQFF. The CDR3 region has the DNA TGTGCCAGCAGCGGTGGGACAGGGCGATATGAGCAGTTCTTC. The V gene is TRBV5-4, the J gene TRBJ2-1, with TRBD1 matching 9 bases. From germline, CDR1 is SGHNT and CDR2 YYREEE (reference sequence). The CDR3 consists of 14 residues. V trimming: 4 bases; J trimming: 8 bases; junction bases outside the gene matches: 7.

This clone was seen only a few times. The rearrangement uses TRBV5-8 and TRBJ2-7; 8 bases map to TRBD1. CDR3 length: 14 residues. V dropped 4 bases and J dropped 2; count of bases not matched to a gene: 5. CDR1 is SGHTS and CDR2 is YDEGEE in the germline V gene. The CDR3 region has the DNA TGTGCCAGCAGCCGGACAGGGACCGCCTACGAGCAGTACTTC. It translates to CASSRTGTAYEQYF. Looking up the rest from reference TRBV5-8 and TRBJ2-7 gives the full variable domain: EAGVTQSPTHLIKTRGQQATLRCSPISGHTSVYWYQQALGLGLQFLLWYDEGEERNRGNFPPRFSGRQFPNYSSELNVNALELEDSALYLCASSRTGTAYEQYFGPGTRLTVT.

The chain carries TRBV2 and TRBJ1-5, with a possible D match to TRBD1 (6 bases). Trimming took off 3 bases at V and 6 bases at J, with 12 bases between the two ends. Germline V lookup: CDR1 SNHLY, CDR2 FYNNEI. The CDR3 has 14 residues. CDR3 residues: CASSDVGGSQPQHF. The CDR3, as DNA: TGTGCCAGCAGTGACGTTGGGGGCTCTCAGCCCCAGCATTTT.

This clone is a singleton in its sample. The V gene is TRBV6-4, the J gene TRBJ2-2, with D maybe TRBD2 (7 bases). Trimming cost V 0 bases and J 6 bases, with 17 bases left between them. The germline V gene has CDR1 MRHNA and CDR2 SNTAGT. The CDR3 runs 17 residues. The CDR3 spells CASSDSEGGREAGELFF. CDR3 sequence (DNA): TGTGCCAGCAGTGACTCTGAGGGGGGGCGGGAAGCCGGGGAGCTGTTTTTT.

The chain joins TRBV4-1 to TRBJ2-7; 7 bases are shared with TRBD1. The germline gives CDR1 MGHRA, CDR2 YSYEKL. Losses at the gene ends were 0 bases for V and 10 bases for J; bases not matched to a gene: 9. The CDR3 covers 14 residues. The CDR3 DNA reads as TGCGCCAGCAGCCAAGATAAGGGACAGCCGACACAGTACTTC. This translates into CASSQDKGQPTQYF.

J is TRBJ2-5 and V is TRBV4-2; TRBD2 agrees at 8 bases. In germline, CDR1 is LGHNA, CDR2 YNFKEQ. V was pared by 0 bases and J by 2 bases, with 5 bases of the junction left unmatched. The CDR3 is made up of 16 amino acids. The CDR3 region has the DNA TGTGCCAGCAGCCAAGACGGGGGGGTAGAGCAAGAGACCCAGTACTTC. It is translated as CASSQDGGVEQETQYF.

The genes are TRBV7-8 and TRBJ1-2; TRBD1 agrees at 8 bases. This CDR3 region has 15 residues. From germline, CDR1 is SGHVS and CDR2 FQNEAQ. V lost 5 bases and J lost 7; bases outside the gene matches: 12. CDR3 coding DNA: TGTGCCAGCAGCACAGAGGACAGGGTGGTTTCTGGCTACACCTTC. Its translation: CASSTEDRVVSGYTF.

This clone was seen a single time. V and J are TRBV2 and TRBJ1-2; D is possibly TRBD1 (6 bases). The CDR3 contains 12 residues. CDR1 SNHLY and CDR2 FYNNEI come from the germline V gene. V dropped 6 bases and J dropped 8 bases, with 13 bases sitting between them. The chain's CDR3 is CASREDSEGYTF. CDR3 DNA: TGTGCCAGCAGGGAGGACAGCGAGGGCTACACCTTC.

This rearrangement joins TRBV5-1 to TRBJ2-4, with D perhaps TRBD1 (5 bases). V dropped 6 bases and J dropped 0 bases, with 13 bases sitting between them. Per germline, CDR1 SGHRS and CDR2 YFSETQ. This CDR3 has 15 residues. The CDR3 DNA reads TGCGCCAGCACCCGACAGCCCCTAGCCAAAAACATTCAGTACTTC. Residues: CASTRQPLAKNIQYF.

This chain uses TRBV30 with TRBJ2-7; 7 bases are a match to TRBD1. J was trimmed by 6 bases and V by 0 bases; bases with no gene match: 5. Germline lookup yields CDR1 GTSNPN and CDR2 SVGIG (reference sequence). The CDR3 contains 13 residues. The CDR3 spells CAWSVDRVAEQYF. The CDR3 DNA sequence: TGTGCCTGGAGTGTAGACAGGGTAGCCGAGCAGTACTTC.

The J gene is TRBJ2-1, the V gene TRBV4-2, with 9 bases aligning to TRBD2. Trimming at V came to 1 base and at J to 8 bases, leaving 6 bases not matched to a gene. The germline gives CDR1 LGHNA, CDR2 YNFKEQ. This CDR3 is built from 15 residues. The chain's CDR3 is CASSQGSGSIYEQFF. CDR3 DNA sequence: TGTGCCAGCAGCCAAGGTAGCGGGAGTATCTATGAGCAGTTCTTC.

CDR3 loop: CASSFLSRAASSYNEQFF. The CDR3, as DNA: TGTGCCAGCAGCTTTCTAAGCAGAGCGGCCTCCTCCTACAATGAGCAGTTCTTC. The chain carries TRBV13 and TRBJ2-1, with TRBD2 as a possible D gene (5 bases). In germline, CDR1 is PRHDT, CDR2 FYEKMQ (reference sequence). Trimming removed 3 bases at V and 0 bases at J, with 18 bases between. The CDR3 consists of 18 residues.

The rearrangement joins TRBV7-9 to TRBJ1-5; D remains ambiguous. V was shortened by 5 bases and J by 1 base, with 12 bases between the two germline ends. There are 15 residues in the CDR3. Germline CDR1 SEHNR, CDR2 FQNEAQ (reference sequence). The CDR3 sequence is CASSPPGASNQPQHF. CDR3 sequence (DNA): TGTGCCAGCAGCCCCCCGGGAGCGAGCAATCAGCCCCAGCATTTT.

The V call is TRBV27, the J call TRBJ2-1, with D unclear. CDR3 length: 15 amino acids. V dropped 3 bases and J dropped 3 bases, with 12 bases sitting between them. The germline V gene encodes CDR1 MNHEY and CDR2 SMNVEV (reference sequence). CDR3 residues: CASSFSKNFYNEQFF. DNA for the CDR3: TGTGCCAGCAGTTTTTCTAAGAACTTCTACAATGAGCAGTTCTTC.